The clone carrying this TCR beta chain appeared once. Its target is unknown. Sequenced by immunoSEQ multiplex PCR; TCRdb stores in-frame clones only, minus some. Here the sample spans roughly 70,000 clones, around 82% being singletons. Baseline was the first blood sampling point, followed by cycle 4 day 1 and cycle 7 day 1. This sample was included in a study of OX40 agonist ivuxolimab in advanced cancers. Across the whole study: Aged roughly 23 to 90 with a mean of 60 years, they were approximately 80% male. Regarding the study as a whole: Also showing low normalized T-cell clonal expansion were some of the nonresponders.

J gave up 4 bases and V 5 bases, and 12 bases lay outside the gene matches. CDR1 and CDR2 from the germline V gene are SEHNR and FQNEAQ (reference sequence). The CDR3 has 16 residues. J is TRBJ2-5 and V is TRBV7-9, with 8 bases that match TRBD1. The sequence was collected from an adult with an advanced solid tumor such as melanoma, head and neck, liver or kidney cancer. The specimen comprised CD4+ or CD8+ T cells sorted from blood, sampled in a trial of the OX40 agonist ivuxolimab. The CDR3 nucleotides read TGTGCCAGCAGCACCTCCGGACAGGGAGGAGGAGAGACCCAGTACTTC. As protein: CASSTSGQGGGETQYF.